This TCR beta chain was documented in a study of tumor and adjacent non-tumor tissue in lung cancer. This clonotype was seen repeatedly, ten times or more. The template was RNA from unsorted bulk tissue. More than 3 cm separated this lung sample from the edge of the tumor. The library came from three nested PCR rounds adapted from ARM-PCR protocols. TCRdb fed the multiplex PCR reads into MiXCR, producing one record per CDR3 protein. This sample yields 110,000 or so distinct CDR3 sequences, of which around 57% are seen a single time; around 19% belongs to the top ten. The clonotype was recovered from a man in his sixties with non-small cell lung cancer. Specimen: distant non-tumor lung tissue.

The CDR3 DNA reads TGCGCCAGCAGCCTCGGGACAGAATGGGAGACCCAGTACTTC. This translates into CASSLGTEWETQYF. The chain joins TRBV5-1 to TRBJ2-5; 7 nucleotides agree with TRBD1. With 4 bases clipped from V and 5 bases from J, the junction kept 8 bases outside the gene matches. This CDR3 has 14 amino acids. CDR1 and CDR2 (germline): SGHRS, YFSETQ.